Each of the 9 T cell receptor beta chains below was sequenced from the same sample in a study of blood T cell repertoires in COVID-19. Only in-frame clones appear in the TCRdb table, and some are missing; sequencing was by immunoSEQ multiplex PCR. The sample lists fewer than 250,000 clones, over 70% occurring once. The specimen sequenced was PBMCs or T cells enriched from blood (not recorded which). These receptors were obtained from a woman aged 30 to 39 who had been exposed to COVID-19.

The DNA of the CDR3 is TGTGCCAGCAGCTTAGCGGGCAGGGGAGCCTACGAGCAGTACTTC. This encodes CASSLAGRGAYEQYF. The rearrangement joins TRBV7-9 to TRBJ2-7; D possibly corresponds to TRBD1 (6 bases). With 0 bases removed from V and 2 bases from J, the gap between germline ends came to 11 bases. Germline V gene sequence: CDR1 SEHNR, CDR2 FQNEAQ (reference sequence). The CDR3 spans 15 residues.

This clone was seen just once. This chain links TRBV25-1 with TRBJ1-4; D remains unclear. The CDR3 spans 13 residues. The germline V gene encodes CDR1 MGHDK and CDR2 SYGVNS. The V gene lost 1 base and the J gene lost 5 bases, with 5 bases spanning the gap. As DNA, the CDR3 is TGTGCCAGCAGTGAATCCTCGAATGAAAAACTGTTTTTT. Encoded protein: CASSESSNEKLFF.

The V call is TRBV30, the J call TRBJ1-2; D is undetermined. This CDR3 spans 12 amino acids. CDR1 and CDR2 (germline): GTSNPN, SVGIG (reference sequence). V was pared by 4 bases and J by 0 bases, with 6 bases between. The CDR3 loop is CAWMLANYGYTF. Here the CDR3 DNA reads TGTGCCTGGATGCTAGCTAACTATGGCTACACCTTC.

The rearrangement uses TRBV29-1 and TRBJ2-1; 8 bases are a match to TRBD1. V dropped 3 bases and J dropped 8; count of bases not matched to a gene: 6. The CDR3 consists of 13 residues. Germline V gives CDR1 SQVTM, CDR2 ANQGSEA. For the CDR3, the DNA is TGCAGCGTTGAGGCAGGGGGCTCCGATGAGCAGTTCTTC. Residues: CSVEAGGSDEQFF.

The chain has TRBV2 and TRBJ2-3, with D perhaps matching TRBD1 (5 bases). The germline gives CDR1 SNHLY, CDR2 FYNNEI. The V and J ends lost 2 bases and 2 bases respectively, with 14 bases between them. The CDR3 spans 16 residues. The CDR3 DNA sequence: TGTGCCAGCAGTGAATTTGAAGGGGCGTCCACAGATACGCAGTATTTT. Its translation: CASSEFEGASTDTQYF. The variable domain in full, with the rest retrieved from reference TRBV2 and TRBJ2-3, is EPEVTQTPSHQVTQMGQEVILRCVPISNHLYFYWYRQILGQKVEFLVSFYNNEISEKSEIFDDQFSVERPDGSNFTLKIRSTKLEDSAMYFCASSEFEGASTDTQYFGPGTRLTVL.

The chain employs TRBV11-2 and TRBJ1-1; possible D gene TRBD1, 6 bases. Germline CDR1 SGHAT, CDR2 FQNNGV. Trimming removed 5 bases from V and 2 bases from J, with 21 bases in between. The CDR3 length is 17 residues. The CDR3 region is CASSHLGGGRRNTEAFF. CDR3 DNA sequence: TGTGCCAGCAGCCATCTCGGGGGGGGCCGAAGAAACACTGAAGCTTTCTTT.

This clone occurred once. The rearrangement uses TRBV9 and TRBJ2-7, with a possible D match to TRBD2 (6 bases). CDR1 is SGDLS, CDR2 YYNGEE, per germline. V was trimmed by 3 bases and J by 6 bases, leaving 19 bases between them. The CDR3 is 15 amino acids. CDR3 in DNA: TGTGCCAGCAGCGCAGTGGGACTGGAAAGTTCCGAGCAGTACTTC. It is translated as CASSAVGLESSEQYF.

The genes are TRBV29-1 and TRBJ1-2; perhaps TRBD1 as D (6 bases). The CDR3 extends over 13 amino acids. CDR1 is SQVTM, CDR2 ANQGSEA, per germline. V lost 2 bases to trimming and J lost 6 bases, with 13 bases between them. CDR3 sequence reads: CSVEMGGAHGYTF. The CDR3 DNA follows: TGCAGCGTTGAAATGGGGGGGGCACATGGCTACACCTTC.

The chain is built from TRBV2 and TRBJ2-5; 12 nucleotides align to TRBD2. Germline assignment: CDR1 SNHLY and CDR2 FYNNEI. The CDR3 has 17 amino acids. V was pared by 6 bases and J by 5 bases, with 13 bases of the junction left unmatched. The CDR3 DNA follows: TGTGCCAGCAGCTCCCCCTTGGGACTAGCGGGCGTCGAGACCCAGTACTTC. Translated, it gives CASSSPLGLAGVETQYF.